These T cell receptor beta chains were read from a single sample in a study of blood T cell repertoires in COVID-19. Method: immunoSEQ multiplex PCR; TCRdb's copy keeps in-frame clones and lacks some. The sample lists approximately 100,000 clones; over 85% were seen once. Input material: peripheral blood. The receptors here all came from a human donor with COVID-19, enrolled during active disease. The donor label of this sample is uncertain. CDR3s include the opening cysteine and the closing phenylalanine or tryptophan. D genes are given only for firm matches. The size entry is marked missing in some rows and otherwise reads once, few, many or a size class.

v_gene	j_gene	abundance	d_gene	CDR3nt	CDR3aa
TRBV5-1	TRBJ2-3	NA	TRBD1	TGCGCCAGCAGCTTAACAGGGGTTGGCACAGATACGCAGTATTTT	CASSLTGVGTDTQYF
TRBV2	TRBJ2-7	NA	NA	TGTGCCAGCAGGGAACAGGGTGACAAGTACTTC	CASREQGDKYF
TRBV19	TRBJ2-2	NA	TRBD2	TGTGCCAGTAGTATCGCTAGCGGGGGCGCTAGGACCGGGGAGCTGTTTTTT	CASSIASGGARTGELFF
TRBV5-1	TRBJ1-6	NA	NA	TGCGCCAGCAGCTTGGGACAGAATAATTCACCCCTCCACTTT	CASSLGQNNSPLHF
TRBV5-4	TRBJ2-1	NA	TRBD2	TGTGCCAGCAGCCCAACTAGCGGGGAGCTCTATGAGCAGTTCTTC	CASSPTSGELYEQFF
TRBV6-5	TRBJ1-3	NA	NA	TGTGCCAGCAGCCGCGGTCAGGGGAGTAACACCATATATTTT	CASSRGQGSNTIYF
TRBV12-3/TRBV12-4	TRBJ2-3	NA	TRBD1	TGTGCCAGCAGCCATACAGGGGCAGATACGCAGTATTTT	CASSHTGADTQYF
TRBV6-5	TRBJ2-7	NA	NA	TGTGCCAGCAGTTACGATCGGGACACCAACTACGAGCAGTACTTC	CASSYDRDTNYEQYF
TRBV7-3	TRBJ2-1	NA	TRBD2	TGTGCCAGCAGCCCCCAGGCGGGAGGGTACAATGAGCAGTTCTTC	CASSPQAGGYNEQFF
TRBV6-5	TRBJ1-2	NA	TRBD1	TGTGCCAGCAACCGGGACAGGGGATCATCCTATGGCTACACCTTC	CASNRDRGSSYGYTF
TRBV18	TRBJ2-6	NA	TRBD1	TGTGCCAGCTCACCGGAAACAGGGGGCGTAGGCTCTGGGGCCAACGTCCTGACTTTC	CASSPETGGVGSGANVLTF
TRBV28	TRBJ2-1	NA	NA	TGTGCCAGCAGTTTGGGGGCGAGTAATGAGCAGTTCTTC	CASSLGASNEQFF
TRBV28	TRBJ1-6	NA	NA	TGTGCCAGCAGTTTAATCAGGGGTAATTCACCCCTCCACTTT	CASSLIRGNSPLHF
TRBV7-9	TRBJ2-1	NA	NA	TGTGCCAGCAGCTCCCAGGCCTATGAGCAGTTCTTC	CASSSQAYEQFF
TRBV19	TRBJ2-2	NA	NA	TGTGCCAGTAGTACCCTCGGGGGAACCGGGGAGCTGTTTTTT	CASSTLGGTGELFF
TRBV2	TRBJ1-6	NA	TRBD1	TGTGCCAGCTTCCCCTCGGCAGGGGGCTATTCACCCCTCCACTTT	CASFPSAGGYSPLHF
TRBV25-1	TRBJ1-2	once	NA	TGTGCCAGCTTGGGCCAGCTAGGGGAGGGTGGCTACACCTTC	CASLGQLGEGGYTF
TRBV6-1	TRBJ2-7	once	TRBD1	TGTGCCAGCAGTGAAGGGACAGGGGGCATCTACGAGCAGTACTTC	CASSEGTGGIYEQYF
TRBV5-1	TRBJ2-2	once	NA	TGCGCCAGCAGCTTGGTGGCAGGGCCGGCCACCGGGGAGCTGTTTTTT	CASSLVAGPATGELFF
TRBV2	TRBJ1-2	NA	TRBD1	TGTGCCAGCAGGGAGGGACAGGGGAACTATGGCTACACCTTC	CASREGQGNYGYTF
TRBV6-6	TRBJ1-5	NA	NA	TGTGCCAGCAGTTACTCTAACAGGTACTTCAATCAGCCCCAGCATTTT	CASSYSNRYFNQPQHF
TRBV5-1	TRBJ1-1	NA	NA	TGCGCCAGCAGCCCGGAGGAGGGCGACACTGAAGCTTTCTTT	CASSPEEGDTEAFF
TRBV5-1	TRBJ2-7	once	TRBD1	TGCGCCAGCAGTCTAGGGGGCCCCGACGAGCAGTACTTC	CASSLGGPDEQYF
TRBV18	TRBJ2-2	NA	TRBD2	TGTGCCAGCTCACCACCGACTAGCGGGACTCACGGGGAGCTGTTTTTT	CASSPPTSGTHGELFF
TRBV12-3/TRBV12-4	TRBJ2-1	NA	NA	TGTGCCAGCAATTACAGAAATGAGCAGTTCTTC	CASNYRNEQFF
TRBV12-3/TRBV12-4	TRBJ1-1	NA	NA	TGTGCCAGCAGTTTTGGGGCAGTCCAAGCTTTCTTT	CASSFGAVQAFF